Detailed here is one T cell receptor beta chain. The sample belongs to a study of shared clonotypes between healthy human individuals. Clones were read by immunoSEQ multiplex PCR, and TCRdb kept only the in-frame ones, dropping some. This table has roughly 1,000,000 clones, 70% to 80% appearing once. V was pared by 2 bases and J by 2 bases, with 14 bases between. The CDR3 sequence is 16 residues long. CDR1 and CDR2 (germline): SGDLS, YYNGEE. Sequenced material: memory CD4+ T cells from PBMCs. The subset denotes: CD45RA-negative fraction. The sequence derives from a man younger than 35 in good health. Some clones in this sample may be carry-over from other donors' samples. This chain joins TRBV9 and TRBJ2-1; a possible D gene is TRBD2 (5 bases). The CDR3 DNA reads TGTGCCAGCAGCGTCGGGGTAGCGTTGCCCTACAATGAGCAGTTCTTC. As protein: CASSVGVALPYNEQFF.